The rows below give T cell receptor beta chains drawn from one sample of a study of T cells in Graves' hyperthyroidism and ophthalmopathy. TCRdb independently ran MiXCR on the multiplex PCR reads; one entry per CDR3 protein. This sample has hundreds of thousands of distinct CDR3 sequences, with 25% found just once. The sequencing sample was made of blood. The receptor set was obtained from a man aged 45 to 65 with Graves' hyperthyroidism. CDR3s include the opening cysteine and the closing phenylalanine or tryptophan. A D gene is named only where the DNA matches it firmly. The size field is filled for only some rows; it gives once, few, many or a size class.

CASSSRVGTEAFF TGTGCCAGCAGTTCCAGGGTTGGCACTGAAGCTTTCTTT . . TRBV28 13 TRBJ1-1
CASSPEGVGWLNTEAFF TGTGCCAGCAGCCCGGAGGGAGTAGGTTGGCTGAACACTGAAGCTTTCTTT . many TRBV12-3/TRBV12-4 17 TRBJ1-1
CASSPDRRAGELFF TGTGCCAGCTCACCAGACAGGAGGGCCGGGGAGCTGTTTTTT . . TRBV18 14 TRBJ2-2
CASSASGRAHEQFF TGCGCCAGCAGTGCTAGCGGGAGGGCCCATGAGCAGTTCTTC TRBD2 . TRBV10-1 14 TRBJ2-1
CASCPRGENEQYF TGTGCCAGCTGCCCCCGGGGGGAAAACGAGCAGTACTTC TRBD2 many TRBV28 13 TRBJ2-7
CASSLSPTSGIYEQYF TGTGCCAGCAGTTTAAGTCCGACTAGCGGGATTTACGAGCAGTACTTC TRBD2 many TRBV12-3/TRBV12-4 16 TRBJ2-7
CSSYLGNEQFF TGCAGCTCCTATCTGGGAAATGAGCAGTTCTTC . . TRBV29-1 11 TRBJ2-1
CASSLEGSSEQFF TGCGCCAGCAGCTTGGAGGGGTCCAGCGAGCAGTTCTTC . . TRBV5-1 13 TRBJ2-1
CATSERTGTPGTQYF TGTGCCACCAGTGAACGAACCGGGACTCCGGGGACCCAGTACTTC . . TRBV24-1 15 TRBJ2-5
CATSSPLNTGELFF TGTGCCACCAGCAGTCCGCTCAACACCGGGGAGCTGTTTTTT . . TRBV15 14 TRBJ2-2
CAISEAAAYEQYF TGTGCCATCAGTGAGGCGGCGGCCTACGAGCAGTACTTC . . TRBV10-3 13 TRBJ2-7
CASSIKQGQPQHF TGTGCCAGTAGTATAAAACAAGGCCAGCCCCAGCATTTT . few TRBV19 13 TRBJ1-5
CATRSAGTGSYEQYF TGTGCCACCAGAAGTGCCGGGACAGGGTCCTACGAGCAGTACTTC TRBD1 few TRBV15 15 TRBJ2-7
CASSHLDITDTQYF TGTGCCAGCAGCCACCTTGATATCACAGATACGCAGTATTTT . . TRBV12-3/TRBV12-4 14 TRBJ2-3
CASSPDSIGNTIYF TGCGCCAGCAGCCCGGACAGTATCGGAAACACCATATATTTT . . TRBV5-1 14 TRBJ1-3
CASSPTGGGYEQYF TGTGCCAGCAGTCCGACAGGGGGCGGGTACGAGCAGTACTTC TRBD1 many TRBV11-2 14 TRBJ2-7
CASSLSVVTQYF TGTGCCAGCAGCCTAAGCGTTGTGACCCAGTACTTC . many TRBV7-8 12 TRBJ2-5
CASSPIAVRSSYEQYF TGTGCCAGCAGCCCAATAGCTGTGAGGTCGTCCTACGAGCAGTACTTC . . TRBV7-2 16 TRBJ2-7
CSVGGQNNQPQHF TGCAGCGTCGGGGGCCAGAACAATCAGCCCCAGCATTTT . . TRBV29-1 13 TRBJ1-5
CASSDFLWAGKETQYF TGTGCCAGCAGTGATTTTTTATGGGCAGGGAAAGAGACCCAGTACTTC . . TRBV6-1 16 TRBJ2-5
CSVGRQGGYEQYF TGCAGCGTTGGTAGGCAGGGTGGCTACGAGCAGTACTTC . . TRBV29-1 13 TRBJ2-7
CASSAPLAGWVETQYF TGTGCCAGCAGCGCACCACTAGCGGGATGGGTAGAGACCCAGTACTTC TRBD2 many TRBV28 16 TRBJ2-5
CSVWLDTGELFF TGCAGCGTTTGGTTGGACACCGGGGAGCTGTTTTTT . . TRBV29-1 12 TRBJ2-2
CASIEGERTDTQYF TGTGCCAGCATTGAGGGGGAACGCACAGATACGCAGTATTTT . . TRBV2 14 TRBJ2-3
CASSRTSVADTQYF TGTGCCAGCAGCCGCACTAGCGTAGCGGATACGCAGTATTTT TRBD2 many TRBV28 14 TRBJ2-3
CASATMTPGETQYF TGTGCTAGTGCAACAATGACCCCTGGGGAGACCCAGTACTTC . many TRBV12-5 14 TRBJ2-5
CASSFPTGGKGNEQFF TGTGCCAGCAGCTTTCCCACAGGGGGCAAGGGAAATGAGCAGTTCTTC TRBD1 . TRBV7-9 16 TRBJ2-1